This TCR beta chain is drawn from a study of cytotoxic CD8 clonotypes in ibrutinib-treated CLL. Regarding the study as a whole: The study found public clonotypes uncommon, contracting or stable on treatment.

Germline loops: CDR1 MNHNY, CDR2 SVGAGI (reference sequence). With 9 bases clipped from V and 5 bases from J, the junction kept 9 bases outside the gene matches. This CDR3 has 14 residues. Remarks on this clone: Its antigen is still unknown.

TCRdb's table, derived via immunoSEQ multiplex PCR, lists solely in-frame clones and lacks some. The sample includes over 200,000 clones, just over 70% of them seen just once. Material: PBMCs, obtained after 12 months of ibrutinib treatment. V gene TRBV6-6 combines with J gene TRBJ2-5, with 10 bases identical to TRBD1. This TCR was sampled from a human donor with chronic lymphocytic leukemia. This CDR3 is CARIRDRGPETQYF. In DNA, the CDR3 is TGTGCCAGGATCCGGGACAGGGGTCCCGAGACCCAGTACTTC.